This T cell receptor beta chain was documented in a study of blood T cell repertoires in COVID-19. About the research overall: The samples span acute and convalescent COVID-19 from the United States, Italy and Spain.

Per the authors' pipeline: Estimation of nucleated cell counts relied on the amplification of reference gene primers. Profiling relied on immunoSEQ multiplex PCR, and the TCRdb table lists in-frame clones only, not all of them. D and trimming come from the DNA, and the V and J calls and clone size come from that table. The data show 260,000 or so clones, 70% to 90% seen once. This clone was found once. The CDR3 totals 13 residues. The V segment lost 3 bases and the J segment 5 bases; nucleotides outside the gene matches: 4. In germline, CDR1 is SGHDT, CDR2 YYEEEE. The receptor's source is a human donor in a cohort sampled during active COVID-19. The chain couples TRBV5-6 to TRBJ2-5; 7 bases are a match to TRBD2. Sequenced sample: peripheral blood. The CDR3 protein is CASSWWGGETQYF. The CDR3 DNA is TGTGCCAGCAGCTGGTGGGGAGGGGAGACCCAGTACTTC. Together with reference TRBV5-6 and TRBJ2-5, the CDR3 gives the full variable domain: DAGVTQSPTHLIKTRGQQVTLRCSPKSGHDTVSWYQQALGQGPQFIFQYYEEEERQRGNFPDRFSGHQFPNYSSELNVNALLLGDSALYLCASSWWGGETQYFGPGTRLLVL.